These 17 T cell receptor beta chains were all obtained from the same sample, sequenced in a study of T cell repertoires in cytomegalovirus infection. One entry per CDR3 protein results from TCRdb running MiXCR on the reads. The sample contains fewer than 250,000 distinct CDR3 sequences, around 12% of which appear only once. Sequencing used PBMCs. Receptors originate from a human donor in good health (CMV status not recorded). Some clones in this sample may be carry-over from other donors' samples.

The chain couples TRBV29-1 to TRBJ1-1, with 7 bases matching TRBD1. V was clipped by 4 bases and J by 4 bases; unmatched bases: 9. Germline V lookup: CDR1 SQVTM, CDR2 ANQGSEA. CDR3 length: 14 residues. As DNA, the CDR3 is TGCAGCGTTGGCGAAATGGCAGGGGGCACTGAAGCTTTCTTT. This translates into CSVGEMAGGTEAFF.

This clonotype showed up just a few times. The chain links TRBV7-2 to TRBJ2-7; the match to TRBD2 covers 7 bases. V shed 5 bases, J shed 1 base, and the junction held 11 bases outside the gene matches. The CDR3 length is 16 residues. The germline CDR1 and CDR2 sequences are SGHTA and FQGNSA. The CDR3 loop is CASSPEVGLLSYEQYF. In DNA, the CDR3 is TGTGCCAGCAGCCCTGAGGTGGGACTACTATCCTACGAGCAGTACTTC.

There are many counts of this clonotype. The CDR3 DNA is TGTGCCAGCAGTTTTTTGGGAGCGTCCCAAGAGACCCAGTACTTC. Its translation is CASSFLGASQETQYF. V gene TRBV27 combines with J gene TRBJ2-5; D is perhaps TRBD2 (5 bases). CDR1 is MNHEY, CDR2 SMNVEV, per germline (reference sequence). This CDR3 contains 15 residues. V lost 3 bases to trimming and J lost 1 base, with 12 bases between them.

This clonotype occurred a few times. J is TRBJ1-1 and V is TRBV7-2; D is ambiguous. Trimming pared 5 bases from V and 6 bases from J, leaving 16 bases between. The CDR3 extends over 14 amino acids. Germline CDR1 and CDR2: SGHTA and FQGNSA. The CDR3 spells CASSLNPGVAEAFF. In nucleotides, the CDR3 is TGTGCCAGCAGCCTTAACCCGGGAGTCGCTGAAGCTTTCTTT.

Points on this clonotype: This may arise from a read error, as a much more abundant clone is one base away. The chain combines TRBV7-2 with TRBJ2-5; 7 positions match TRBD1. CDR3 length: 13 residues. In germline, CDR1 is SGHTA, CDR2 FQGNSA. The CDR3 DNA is TGTGCCAGCAAGGGGGCGCGGTATGAGAACCAGTACTTC. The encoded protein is CASKGARYENQYF.

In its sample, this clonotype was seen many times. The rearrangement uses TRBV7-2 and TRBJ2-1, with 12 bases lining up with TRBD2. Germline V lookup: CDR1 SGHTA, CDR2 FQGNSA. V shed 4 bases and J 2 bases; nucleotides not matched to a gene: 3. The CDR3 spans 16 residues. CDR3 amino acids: CASSSSGGAAYNEQFF. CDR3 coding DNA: TGTGCCAGCAGCTCTAGCGGGGGGGCCGCCTACAATGAGCAGTTCTTC.

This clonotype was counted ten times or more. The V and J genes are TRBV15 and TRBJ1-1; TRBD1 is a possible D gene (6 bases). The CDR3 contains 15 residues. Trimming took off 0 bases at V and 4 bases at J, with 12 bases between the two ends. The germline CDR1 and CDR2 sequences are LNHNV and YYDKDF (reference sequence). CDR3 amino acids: CATSRDPGAGTEAFF. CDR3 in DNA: TGTGCCACCAGCAGAGACCCGGGGGCCGGCACTGAAGCTTTCTTT.

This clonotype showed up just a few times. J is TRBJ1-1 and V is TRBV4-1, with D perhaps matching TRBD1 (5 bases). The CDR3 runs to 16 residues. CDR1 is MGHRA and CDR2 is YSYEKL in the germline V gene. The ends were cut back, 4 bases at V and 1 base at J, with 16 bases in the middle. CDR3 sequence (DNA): TGCGCCAGCAGCCGGAGGATCGGGGACCCGAACACTGAAGCTTTCTTT. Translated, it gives CASSRRIGDPNTEAFF.

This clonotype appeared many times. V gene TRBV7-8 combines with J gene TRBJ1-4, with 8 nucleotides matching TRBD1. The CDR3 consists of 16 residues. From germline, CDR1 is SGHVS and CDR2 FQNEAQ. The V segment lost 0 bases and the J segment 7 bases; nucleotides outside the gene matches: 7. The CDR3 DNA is TGTGCCAGCAGCTTAGCCCCCGGGACAGGAACTGAAAAACTGTTTTTT. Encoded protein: CASSLAPGTGTEKLFF.

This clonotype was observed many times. CDR3 sequence: CASSPGLAGYEQYF. CDR3 nucleotides: TGTGCCAGCAGCCCGGGACTAGCGGGTTACGAGCAGTACTTC. The J gene is TRBJ2-7, the V gene TRBV7-2, with TRBD2 identical over 12 bases. V gave up 5 bases and J gave up 4 bases; unmatched junction bases: 3. Germline CDR1 is SGHTA and CDR2 is FQGNSA. There are 14 residues in the CDR3.

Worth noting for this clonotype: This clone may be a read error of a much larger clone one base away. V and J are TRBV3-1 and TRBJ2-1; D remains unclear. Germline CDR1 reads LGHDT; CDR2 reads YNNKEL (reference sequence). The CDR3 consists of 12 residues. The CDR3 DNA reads TGTGCCAGCAGGGACGTAGGCACTGAGAAGTTCTTC. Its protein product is CASRDVGTEKFF.

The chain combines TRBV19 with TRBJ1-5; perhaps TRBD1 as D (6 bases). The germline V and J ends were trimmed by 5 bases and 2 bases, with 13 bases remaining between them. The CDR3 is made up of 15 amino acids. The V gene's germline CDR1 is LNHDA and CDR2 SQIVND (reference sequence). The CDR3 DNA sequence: TGTGCCAGTAGTTCAGGGGCTAGGGGCAATCAGCCCCAGCATTTT. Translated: CASSSGARGNQPQHF.

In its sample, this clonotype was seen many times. In DNA, the CDR3 is TGTGCCAGTAGTGACAGGGGAAGCTCTAACTATGGCTACACCTTC. Its protein is CASSDRGSSNYGYTF. The V gene is TRBV19, the J gene TRBJ1-2; 8 bases are a match to TRBD1. Germline V gene lookup returns CDR1 LNHDA and CDR2 SQIVND (reference sequence). The trim removed 5 bases at V and 0 bases at J, leaving 5 bases unmatched. The CDR3 consists of 15 residues. The full variable domain, with the rest looked up from reference TRBV19 and TRBJ1-2, is DGGITQSPKYLFRKEGQNVTLSCEQNLNHDAMYWYRQDPGQGLRLIYYSQIVNDFQKGDIAEGYSVSREKKESFPLTVTSAQKNPTAFYLCASSDRGSSNYGYTFGSGTRLTVV.

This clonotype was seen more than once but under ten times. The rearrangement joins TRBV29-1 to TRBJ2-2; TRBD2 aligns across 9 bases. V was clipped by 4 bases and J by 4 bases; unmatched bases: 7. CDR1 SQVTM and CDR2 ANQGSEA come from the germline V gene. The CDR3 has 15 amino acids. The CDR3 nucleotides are TGCAGCGTTGGAGTAGCGGGGGTAGGCACCGGGGAGCTGTTTTTT. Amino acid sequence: CSVGVAGVGTGELFF.

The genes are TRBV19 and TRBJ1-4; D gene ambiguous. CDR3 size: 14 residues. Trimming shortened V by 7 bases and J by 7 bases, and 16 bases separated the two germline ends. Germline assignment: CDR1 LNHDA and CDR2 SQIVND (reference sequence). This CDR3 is CASTAGRESEKLFF. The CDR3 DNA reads TGTGCCAGTACGGCCGGTAGGGAGAGTGAAAAACTGTTTTTT.

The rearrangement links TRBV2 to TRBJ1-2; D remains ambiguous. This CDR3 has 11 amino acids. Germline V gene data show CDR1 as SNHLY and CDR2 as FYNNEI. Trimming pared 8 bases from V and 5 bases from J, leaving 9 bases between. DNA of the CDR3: TGTGCCAGCGTCCAAGATTATGGCTACACCTTC. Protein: CASVQDYGYTF.

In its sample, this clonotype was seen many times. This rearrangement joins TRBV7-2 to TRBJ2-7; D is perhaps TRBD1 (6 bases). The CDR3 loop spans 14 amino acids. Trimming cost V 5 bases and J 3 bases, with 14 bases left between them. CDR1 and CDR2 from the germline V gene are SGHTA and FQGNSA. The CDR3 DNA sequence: TGTGCCAGCAGCCTGGACAGCACTCACTACGAGCAGTACTTC. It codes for CASSLDSTHYEQYF.